These 5 T cell receptor beta chains share one sample of origin, sequenced in a study of T cells in Graves' hyperthyroidism and ophthalmopathy. There were TCR beta CDR3 regions amplified from RNA transcripts. HTBI primers were the set used in a first-round RT-PCR of the TCR CDR3. TCRdb processed the multiplex PCR reads anew with MiXCR; each CDR3 protein has one entry. This table has 750,000 to 900,000 distinct CDR3 sequences, over 35% appearing once. Sequenced material: blood. Every receptor here comes from a man younger than 35 with Graves' hyperthyroidism.

This clonotype showed up many times. One junction end does not reproduce the germline sequence, and a read error may be involved. This rearrangement joins TRBV15 to TRBJ1-5; D uncertain. Germline V lookup: CDR1 LNHNV, CDR2 YYDKDF (reference sequence). The CDR3 contains 14 residues. CDR3 sequence (DNA): TGTGCCACCAGCGGAGACTTGGGCCCGTGGCCCCAGCATTTT. Translation: CATSGDLGPWPQHF. Full variable domain (rest looked up from reference TRBV15 and TRBJ1-5): DAMVIQNPRYQVTQFGKPVTLSCSQTLNHNVMYWYQQKSSQAPKLLFHYYDKDFNNEADTPDNFQSRRPNTSFCFLDIRSPGLGDTAMYLCATSGDLGPWPQHFGDGTRLSIL.

A word on this clonotype: Given a much more abundant clone one base away, this may be a read error. The chain employs TRBV15 and TRBJ1-1; D gene unclear. The CDR3 is made up of 12 amino acids. V was pared by 8 bases and J by 6 bases, with 13 bases between. Per the germline V gene, CDR1 is LNHNV and CDR2 is YYDKDF (reference sequence). CDR3: CATANTEPEAFF. The CDR3 coding sequence is TGTGCCACCGCGAACACGGAGCCTGAAGCTTTCTTT.

This sequence joins TRBV7-2 and TRBJ1-6; D is undetermined. The CDR3 spans 15 residues. The V end was cut by 6 bases, the J end by 3 bases, with 12 bases between. Germline CDR1 SGHTA, CDR2 FQGNSA. In nucleotides, the CDR3 is TGTGCCAGCAGGAACACCGGGGACTATAATTCACCCCTCCACTTT. This codes for CASRNTGDYNSPLHF. The complete variable domain, with remaining parts taken from reference TRBV7-2 and TRBJ1-6, reads GAGVSQSPSNKVTEKGKDVELRCDPISGHTALYWYRQSLGQGLEFLIYFQGNSAPDKSGLPSDRFSAERTGGSVSTLTIQRTQQEDSAVYLCASRNTGDYNSPLHFGNGTRLTVT.

This clonotype was counted many times. The rearrangement links TRBV7-6 to TRBJ2-2, with D perhaps matching TRBD1 or TRBD2 (5 bases each). The V gene's germline CDR1 is SGHVS and CDR2 FNYEAQ. The V end was cut by 5 bases, the J end by 1 base, with 8 bases between. The CDR3 has 14 amino acids. The DNA for the CDR3 is TGTGCCAGCAGCCGGGACCAGAACACCGGGGAGCTGTTTTTT. This gives the protein CASSRDQNTGELFF.

The V gene is TRBV5-4, the J gene TRBJ1-2; no clear D. Germline loops: CDR1 SGHNT, CDR2 YYREEE (reference sequence). V was pared by 2 bases and J by 0 bases, with 11 bases between. This CDR3 is built from 15 residues. The DNA for the CDR3 is TGTGCCAGCAGCTTCTCCACCACCTCTAACTATGGCTACACCTTC. Translating it yields CASSFSTTSNYGYTF.